This T cell receptor (beta chain) is from a study of graft-versus-host responses after intestinal transplantation (dated by TCRdb to the early 2020s). Describing the broader study: Recipients received multivisceral, liver-intestinal, or isolated intestinal transplants. Samples from three later patients were sequenced in-house on an Illumina MiSeq with MiXCR processing rather than by the commercial service. Alloreactive clones were identified by sequencing pre-transplant mixed lymphocyte reaction products and comparing them with unstimulated pre-transplant donor and recipient T cells. Anti-thymocyte globulin induction was given to all recipients, followed by maintenance tacrolimus and steroids for 3 to 4 years. After intestinal transplantation, graft-versus-host and host-versus-graft alloreactive T cell clones in the graft, circulation and bone marrow were tracked using bulk TCR-beta CDR3 sequencing. Of the approximately 24 intestinal transplant recipients enrolled in the cohort, one of whom was a retransplant, 3 patients without pretransplant specimens were excluded. A peak of at least 4% donor T cells among recipient peripheral blood mononuclear cells was the definition used for donor T cell macrochimerism. Results the study describes overall, beyond this receptor: Early after transplant, declines in HvG clones were associated with peak levels of circulating GvH clones. GvH clones were detected in recipient bone marrow, and some appeared earlier in ileal mucosa or blood, consistent with an intestinal mucosal origin. Patients with donor T cell macrochimerism had high GvH to HvG T cell clonal ratios in their allografts. Conclusions were limited by the relatively low number and heterogeneity of intestinal transplant patients.

Note on this clone: No cognate antigen has been identified for it. Per-base quality was not reported, and no clone a single base away is much larger than it.

To prepare the library, the immunoSEQ multiplex PCR assay was applied. In most patients, genomic DNA was isolated using the Qiagen DNeasy Blood and Tissue Kit and sent frozen to Adaptive Biotechnologies for TCR sequencing. For most patients, genomic DNA was subjected to high-throughput TCR-beta CDR3 sequencing by Adaptive Biotechnologies. The original pipeline was this. Adaptive's ImmunoSEQ software supplied the TCR sequencing data for around 17 patients, while MiXCR and VDJtools were used to process three other patients. To correct CD4 versus CD8 sorting errors, sequences present in both subsets at a frequency ratio below 5:1 were removed. CDR3 nucleotide sequences shared by donor and recipient were removed because the origin of these sequences could not be assigned. At least 2-fold expansion over unstimulated cells and a minimum CFSE-low frequency of 0.002% (template counts) or 0.001% (read counts) were required for clones to be classified as alloreactive. Clones detected in sequenced pre-transplant spleen, lymph node, or MLR CFSE-low populations of the donor or recipient were defined as mappable. Cumulative frequency of alloreactive clones was calculated as a percentage of all sequences weighted by copy number. Drawn from immuneACCESS, this table holds only the in-frame rearrangements with V and J called that TCRdb kept. Clones are partly lost; checked studies trace under half to an unresolved V gene and leave the rest unexplained. V and J calls and clone size come straight from that table; D and trimming were deduced from the DNA. The sample table shows around 100,000 clones, and just over 90% are seen once. 0.2% to 0.25% of the sample comes from the top ten.

There are 18 amino acids in the CDR3, from cysteine to phenylalanine inclusive. The retained sequence is limited to the CDR3, 54 bases, with the frame set at the first base. V loses 1 base at its end and J loses 4 bases; junction bases beyond the gene matches: 6. CDR1 and CDR2 were assigned from the germline V gene as KGHSH and LQKENI. In the paper's terms, the time point label means: cells obtained before transplantation from donor or recipient. CD3+CD4+ and CD3+CD8+ populations were FACS-sorted from unstimulated pre-transplant donor and recipient cells taken from spleen or lymph nodes. The chain is encoded by TRBV18 joined to TRBJ2-3; 15 central nucleotides agree with TRBD2. The receptor's source is a human donor who was the organ donor for an intestinal transplant. Specimen: unstimulated CD4+ T cells sorted from spleen or lymph node cells, collected before transplant. In nucleotides, the sequence is TGTGCCAGCTCACCACGGAGGACTAGCGGGAGGGTGGCAGATACGCAGTATTTT. It encodes CASSPRRTSGRVADTQYF. Outside the CDR3, residues come from the reference TRBV18 and TRBJ2-3 proteins, so the full variable domain is: NAGVMQNPRHLVRRRGQEARLRCSPMKGHSHVYWYRQLPEEGLKFMVYLQKENIIDESGMPKERFSAEFPKEGPSILRIQQVVRGDSAAYFCASSPRRTSGRVADTQYFGPGTRLTVL.